These 19 T cell receptor beta chains came from one sample sequenced in a study of Ad26.COV2.S vaccination and SARS-CoV-2 variants (dated by TCRdb to about 2021). The method behind the library was the immunoSEQ multiplex PCR assay. TCRdb stores this immuneACCESS table with in-frame sequences only. Part of the clones is absent; in the studies checked, under half of the shortfall reflects unresolved V genes, and no reason is known for the rest. This sample comprises 300,000 to 400,000 clones, about 88% of them detected only once. The top ten clonotypes cover around 6.4% of the sample. Per the publication, the treatment or condition label means: some 19 received Ad26.COV2.S at low or high dose, single or two shots; 5 received placebo; per-sample allocation not given. For vaccine and placebo recipients, the sequenced repertoires came from samples collected on day 63 after the first injection. The sample consisted of peripheral blood, taken in a trial of Ad26.COV2.S vaccine versus placebo. These receptors were taken from a person aged 18 to 59 who received the Ad26.COV2.S COVID-19 vaccine or a placebo.

The rearrangement joins TRBV5-5 to TRBJ2-3; D gene uncertain. Between the trimmed V and J ends, which lost 2 bases and 0 bases, there was a span of 10 bases. The CDR3 loop spans 15 amino acids. Looked up from germline, CDR1 is SGHKS and CDR2 is YYEKEE (reference sequence). The CDR3 DNA is TGTGCCAGCAGCTTAGGACCCGCAAGCACAGATACGCAGTATTTT. This gives the protein CASSLGPASTDTQYF.

The chain is built from TRBV7-9 and TRBJ1-2; TRBD1 is a possible D gene (5 bases). The CDR3 is 13 residues long. V gave up 4 bases and J gave up 2 bases, with 8 bases separating them. Germline V gene lookup returns CDR1 SEHNR and CDR2 FQNEAQ (reference sequence). CDR3 sequence: CASSSTENYGYTF. The CDR3 region has the DNA TGTGCCAGCAGCTCGACAGAGAACTATGGCTACACCTTC.

This chain connects TRBV5-1 to TRBJ2-1; D remains unclear. The CDR3 is 15 residues long. From germline, CDR1 is SGHRS and CDR2 YFSETQ. V lost 0 bases to trimming and J lost 0 bases, with 7 bases between them. The chain's CDR3 is CASSLAILSYNEQFF. DNA for the CDR3: TGCGCCAGCAGCTTGGCCATACTCTCCTACAATGAGCAGTTCTTC.

This chain connects TRBV12-3 or TRBV12-4 to TRBJ2-1, with D uncertain. V was cut by 7 bases and J by 6 bases, with 13 bases left in between. The CDR3 consists of 13 residues. The CDR3: CASNLILGNEQFF. Here the CDR3 DNA reads TGTGCCAGCAATCTGATTTTGGGCAATGAGCAGTTCTTC.

The rearrangement links TRBV4-1 to TRBJ2-1, with TRBD2 identical over 9 bases. Germline V gives CDR1 MGHRA, CDR2 YSYEKL. This CDR3 has 18 residues. Unmatched junction bases numbered 16, after V lost 4 bases and J lost 6 bases. The CDR3, as DNA: TGCGCCAGCAGCCTGAATCCAATTGCTAGCGGGACAACCAATGAGCAGTTCTTC. Its translation is CASSLNPIASGTTNEQFF.

The J gene is TRBJ1-5, the V gene TRBV19; D unresolved. The CDR3 extends over 15 amino acids. V dropped 5 bases and J dropped 2 bases, with 13 bases sitting between them. The germline gives CDR1 LNHDA, CDR2 SQIVND (reference sequence). DNA for the CDR3: TGTGCCAGTAGTCCATTCCCGACTGGCAATCAGCCCCAGCATTTT. This sequence encodes CASSPFPTGNQPQHF.

The rearrangement joins TRBV5-4 to TRBJ2-2; the D gene is possibly TRBD1 (6 bases). The length of the CDR3 is 14 residues. Germline V gives CDR1 SGHNT, CDR2 YYREEE (reference sequence). Trimming shortened V by 3 bases and J by 6 bases, and 12 bases separated the two germline ends. CDR3 DNA: TGTGCCAGCAGCTCCTCCGAGGGGGCCGGGGAGCTGTTTTTT. It specifies CASSSSEGAGELFF. Filled out from reference TRBV5-4 and TRBJ2-2, the complete variable domain reads ETGVTQSPTHLIKTRGQQVTLRCSSQSGHNTVSWYQQALGQGPQFIFQYYREEENGRGNFPPRFSGLQFPNYSSELNVNALELDDSALYLCASSSSEGAGELFFGEGSRLTVL.

The chain employs TRBV29-1 and TRBJ1-4; tentatively, D is TRBD1 (5 bases). Trimming removed 6 bases from V and 11 bases from J, with 19 bases in between. The CDR3 totals 13 residues. CDR1 is SQVTM, CDR2 ANQGSEA, per germline. The CDR3: CSVPGPDKDKLFF. DNA of the CDR3: TGCAGCGTACCGGGGCCGGACAAGGATAAACTGTTTTTT.

The J gene is TRBJ1-1, the V gene TRBV30; 9 positions agree with TRBD1. The V gene end was trimmed by 2 bases and the J gene end by 5 bases; junction bases not matched to a gene: 6. In germline, CDR1 is GTSNPN, CDR2 SVGIG (reference sequence). The CDR3 loop spans 14 amino acids. In DNA, the CDR3 is TGTGCCTGGAGTCTGACAGGGGGTAGGACTGAAGCTTTCTTT. Translation: CAWSLTGGRTEAFF.

The chain joins TRBV6-6 to TRBJ2-7; a possible D gene is TRBD1 (5 bases). The CDR3 has 14 residues. Trimming shortened V by 2 bases and J by 4 bases, and 12 bases separated the two germline ends. CDR1 MNHNY and CDR2 SVGAGI come from the germline V gene (reference sequence). This CDR3 reads CASSYDRGSYEQYF. The DNA of the CDR3 is TGTGCCAGCAGTTACGATAGGGGTTCGTACGAGCAGTACTTC.

The chain joins TRBV18 to TRBJ2-3; 7 bases are shared with TRBD2. With 3 bases clipped from V and 4 bases from J, the junction kept 7 bases outside the gene matches. Germline CDR1 KGHSH, CDR2 LQKENI. The CDR3 totals 15 residues. The CDR3, as DNA: TGTGCCAGCTCACCTCAGGGAGGGCAGGCAGATACGCAGTATTTT. Protein product: CASSPQGGQADTQYF.

The chain employs TRBV15 and TRBJ1-1; 9 bases map to TRBD1. Trimming took 1 base from V and 3 from J; bases not matched to a gene: 9. CDR1 is LNHNV, CDR2 YYDKDF, per germline (reference sequence). The CDR3 has 17 amino acids. CDR3 sequence: CATSRVGGQGEHTEAFF. The DNA for the CDR3 is TGTGCCACCAGCAGAGTAGGGGGACAGGGAGAGCACACTGAAGCTTTCTTT. Full variable domain (missing parts from reference TRBV15 and TRBJ1-1): DAMVIQNPRYQVTQFGKPVTLSCSQTLNHNVMYWYQQKSSQAPKLLFHYYDKDFNNEADTPDNFQSRRPNTSFCFLDIRSPGLGDTAMYLCATSRVGGQGEHTEAFFGQGTRLTVV.

The chain carries TRBV28 and TRBJ1-2; the match to TRBD1 covers 10 bases. J gave up 4 bases and V 4 bases, and 3 bases lay outside the gene matches. This CDR3 has 14 amino acids. The germline gives CDR1 MDHEN, CDR2 SYDVKM. The CDR3 nucleotides are TGTGCCAGCAGTTCGGGACAGGGGCCCTATGGCTACACCTTC. The encoded protein is CASSSGQGPYGYTF.

The chain couples TRBV7-9 to TRBJ1-2; weak D call: TRBD1 (6 bases). V was clipped by 5 bases and J by 6 bases, with 16 bases between them. The germline V gene encodes CDR1 SEHNR and CDR2 FQNEAQ (reference sequence). This CDR3 is built from 14 residues. CDR3 sequence (DNA): TGTGCCAGCAGCCCAGGGGACGTTTTTGATGGCTACACCTTC. This gives the protein CASSPGDVFDGYTF. Filled out from reference TRBV7-9 and TRBJ1-2, the complete variable domain reads DTGVSQNPRHKITKRGQNVTFRCDPISEHNRLYWYRQTLGQGPEFLTYFQNEAQLEKSRLLSDRFSAERPKGSFSTLEIQRTEQGDSAMYLCASSPGDVFDGYTFGSGTRLTVV.

This rearrangement joins TRBV27 to TRBJ2-7, with D perhaps TRBD1 or TRBD2 (5 bases each). CDR1 and CDR2 from the germline V gene are MNHEY and SMNVEV (reference sequence). The germline V and J ends were trimmed by 8 bases and 1 base, with 15 bases remaining between them. The CDR3 extends over 14 amino acids. The chain's CDR3 is CASGDGAASYEQYF. The DNA for the CDR3 is TGTGCCAGCGGCGACGGGGCAGCTTCCTACGAGCAGTACTTC.

The chain has TRBV18 and TRBJ2-6, with D possibly called TRBD1 or TRBD2 (6 bases each). The germline V gene has CDR1 KGHSH and CDR2 LQKENI. Trimming took 1 base from V and 3 from J, leaving 13 bases between them. The CDR3 consists of 17 residues. The CDR3 DNA sequence: TGTGCCAGCTCACCACAGGGGGGTGTGGTTGGGGCCAACGTCCTGACTTTC. This codes for CASSPQGGVVGANVLTF.

The chain links TRBV5-6 to TRBJ1-2, with D perhaps matching TRBD1 (5 bases). The CDR3 has 13 amino acids. Germline assignment: CDR1 SGHDT and CDR2 YYEEEE. Trimming left V 3 bases short and J 9 bases short, with 15 bases between. The CDR3: CASSSGGHPRYTF. Written as DNA, the CDR3 is TGTGCCAGCAGCTCGGGGGGTCATCCCCGCTACACCTTC.

The genes are TRBV6-1 and TRBJ1-2; D ambiguous. There are 10 residues in the CDR3. V was shortened by 1 base and J by 10 bases, with 4 bases between the two germline ends. Germline-derived CDR1 and CDR2 are MNHNS and SASEGT. The CDR3 nucleotides are TGTGCCAGCAGTGAAGACATCTACACCTTC. Translation: CASSEDIYTF.

V gene TRBV7-8 combines with J gene TRBJ1-4, with 7 bases aligning to TRBD1. Per the germline V gene, CDR1 is SGHVS and CDR2 is FQNEAQ. The CDR3 spans 16 residues. V shed 5 bases and J 12 bases; nucleotides not matched to a gene: 18. The CDR3 DNA is TGTGCCAGCAGCGTCTCCGGGACAGTCATGATGAGCGAACTGTTTTTT. Protein sequence: CASSVSGTVMMSELFF.